The rows below give T cell receptor beta chains drawn from one sample of a study of regulatory T cells in long-lasting Graves disease. TCRdb processed the multiplex PCR reads anew with MiXCR; each CDR3 protein has one entry. The sample contains 400,000 to 500,000 distinct CDR3 sequences, about a fifth of which appear only once. Here the sequenced sample was peripheral blood mononuclear cells (PBMCs), taken when the disease was refractory, from a patient treated with antithyroid drugs. These receptors originate from a female donor with Graves disease. Each CDR3 is given with its conserved first and last residue. The D gene is left open where the match is weak. Not every row has a clone size; where given, it reads once, few, many or a size class.

j_gene	v_gene	abundance	d_gene	CDR3nt	CDR3aa
TRBJ1-5	TRBV15	-	-	TGTGCCACCACCAAAGGCAATCAGCCCCAGCATTTT	CATTKGNQPQHF
TRBJ2-7	TRBV7-2	many	-	TGTGCCAGCAGCTTAGTAGTTGGGATCGAGCAGTACTTC	CASSLVVGIEQYF
TRBJ2-7	TRBV5-1	-	-	TGCGCCAGCAGCCGAGCGGGCGGCGGGCTTACCTCCTACGAGCAGTACTTC	CASSRAGGGLTSYEQYF
TRBJ2-3	TRBV30	-	TRBD2	TGTGCCGGGGGACTAGCGGGAGGGCTCGGCACAGATACGCAGTATTTT	CAGGLAGGLGTDTQYF
TRBJ2-7	TRBV28	-	TRBD1	TGTGCCAGCAGCCTCCCCGGGACAGGGGGTTACGAGCAGTACTTC	CASSLPGTGGYEQYF
TRBJ2-7	TRBV27	few	-	TGTGCCAGCAGTTCCCACGACGCCCTCAGGGGAGGCTACGAGCAGTACTTC	CASSSHDALRGGYEQYF
TRBJ2-5	TRBV19	few	-	TGTGCCACTACAACGGACCTCGAGAGGGAGACCCAGTACTTC	CATTTDLERETQYF
TRBJ2-7	TRBV29-1	many	TRBD2	TGCAGCGTTGAAGGCCTAGCGGGAGGGGACTACGAGCAGTACTTC	CSVEGLAGGDYEQYF
TRBJ2-1	TRBV6-1	once	-	TGTGCCAGCAGCTCGTTGCTTGCTGGAGCCAATGAGCAGTTCTTC	CASSSLLAGANEQFF
TRBJ2-7	TRBV7-9	many	TRBD1	TGTGCCAGCAGCTTAGCCGACCGGGACAGCTTCTCCTACGAGCAGTACTTC	CASSLADRDSFSYEQYF